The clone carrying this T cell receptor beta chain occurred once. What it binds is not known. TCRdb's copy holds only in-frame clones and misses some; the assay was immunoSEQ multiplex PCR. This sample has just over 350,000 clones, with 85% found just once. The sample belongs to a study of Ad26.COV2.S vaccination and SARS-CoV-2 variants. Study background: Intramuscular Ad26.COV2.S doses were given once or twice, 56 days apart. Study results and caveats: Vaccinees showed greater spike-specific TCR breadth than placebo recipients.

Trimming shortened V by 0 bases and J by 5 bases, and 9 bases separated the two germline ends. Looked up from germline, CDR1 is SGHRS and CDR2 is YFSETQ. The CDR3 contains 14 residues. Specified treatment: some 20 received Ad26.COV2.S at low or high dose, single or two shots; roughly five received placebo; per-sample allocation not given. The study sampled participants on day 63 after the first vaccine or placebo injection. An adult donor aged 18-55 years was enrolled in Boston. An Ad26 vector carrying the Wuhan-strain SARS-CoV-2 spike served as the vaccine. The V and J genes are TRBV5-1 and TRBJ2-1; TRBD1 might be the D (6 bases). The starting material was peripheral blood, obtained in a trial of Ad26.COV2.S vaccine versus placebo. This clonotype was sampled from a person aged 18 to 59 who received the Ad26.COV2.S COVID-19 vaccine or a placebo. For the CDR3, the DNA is TGCGCCAGCAGCTTGGGGGACACGAACAATGAGCAGTTCTTC. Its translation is CASSLGDTNNEQFF.